Below, 20 T cell receptor beta chains from the same sample are listed, as sequenced in a study of a mutant IDH1 vaccine in newly diagnosed glioma. The time point is: baseline, week 1 (first vaccination visit). Treatment defined: pre-vaccination baseline after standard-of-care therapy. Assay: immunoSEQ multiplex PCR; the TCRdb copy retains only in-frame clones and omits some. The sample shows about 38,000 clones, around 82% of them seen only once. The input for sequencing was PBMCs, taken from a glioma patient treated with radiotherapy, temozolomide or both. These TCRs come from a man aged 35-49 years with glioma. Some clones in this sample may be carry-over from other donors' samples.

This sequence joins TRBV5-6 and TRBJ2-7; tentatively, D is TRBD2 (5 bases). The CDR3 has 13 amino acids. Germline V gene lookup returns CDR1 SGHDT and CDR2 YYEEEE. The germline V and J ends were trimmed by 0 bases and 9 bases, with 13 bases remaining between them. The CDR3 region has the DNA TGTGCCAGCAGCTTGGGCGGACTTCTCGGGCAGTACTTC. This gives the protein CASSLGGLLGQYF.

V is TRBV2 and J is TRBJ2-1; 8 bases fit TRBD2. CDR3 length: 15 amino acids. Unmatched junction bases numbered 13, after V lost 7 bases and J lost 8 bases. The V gene's germline CDR1 is SNHLY and CDR2 FYNNEI. The DNA for the CDR3 is TGTGCCAGCAAGGGGGTGGGACTAGAGAGCGATGAGCAGTTCTTC. This translates into CASKGVGLESDEQFF.

This CDR3 reads CASRNPEVAGASETQYF. CDR3 bases: TGTGCCAGCCGCAACCCGGAGGTAGCGGGGGCCTCAGAGACCCAGTACTTC. This chain links TRBV13 with TRBJ2-5, with 9 bases fitting TRBD2. There are 17 residues in the CDR3. Germline values: CDR1 PRHDT, CDR2 FYEKMQ (reference sequence). The J segment lost 4 bases and the V segment lost 8 bases, leaving 17 bases of the junction unmatched.

This chain links TRBV10-3 with TRBJ2-3; TRBD1 matches 8 bases. The V segment lost 11 bases and the J segment 4 bases; nucleotides outside the gene matches: 8. CDR1 is ENHRY, CDR2 SYGVKD, per germline. The CDR3 length is 13 residues. Here the CDR3 DNA reads TGTGCCGCGGCGGACAGGGCTCCAGATACGCAGTATTTT. This encodes CAAADRAPDTQYF.

This clone turned up a few times. CDR3 amino acids: CASSLGQVPGTQYF. The CDR3 DNA reads as TGTGCCAGCAGCCTGGGACAGGTCCCCGGGACCCAGTACTTC. The chain employs TRBV14 and TRBJ2-5, with 8 bases matching TRBD1. The CDR3 spans 14 residues. With 4 bases clipped from V and 7 bases from J, the junction kept 8 bases outside the gene matches. Per germline, CDR1 SGHDN and CDR2 FVKESK.

This clone was found a few times. The chain employs TRBV11-2 and TRBJ1-1; D is uncertain. The CDR3 has 13 residues. The germline V gene encodes CDR1 SGHAT and CDR2 FQNNGV. V gave up 0 bases and J gave up 5 bases, with 7 bases separating them. The CDR3 sequence: CASSLDTETEAFF. The DNA of the CDR3 is TGTGCCAGCAGCTTAGATACCGAAACTGAAGCTTTCTTT.

V usage is TRBV4-2 and J usage is TRBJ2-3; TRBD1 aligns across 9 bases. Germline V gene data show CDR1 as LGHNA and CDR2 as YNFKEQ. V gave up 4 bases and J gave up 3 bases; unmatched junction bases: 8. This CDR3 is built from 16 residues. CDR3 residues: CASSPRTGVGTDTQYF. For the CDR3, the DNA is TGTGCCAGCAGCCCAAGGACAGGGGTAGGAACAGATACGCAGTATTTT.

The chain links TRBV2 to TRBJ1-1, with 12 bases that match TRBD1. Per the germline V gene, CDR1 is SNHLY and CDR2 is FYNNEI. The CDR3 runs 13 residues. V trimming: 7 bases; J trimming: 10 bases; junction bases outside the gene matches: 7. The CDR3 DNA is TGTGCCAGCACCCGGGACAGGGGGCAAGGAGCTTTCTTT. Protein: CASTRDRGQGAFF.

This CDR3 is CASSPRATGAHEQYF. The CDR3 nucleotides are TGTGCCAGCAGCCCCAGGGCGACAGGGGCCCACGAGCAGTACTTC. The chain couples TRBV7-2 to TRBJ2-7, with TRBD1 identical over 8 bases. Looked up from germline, CDR1 is SGHTA and CDR2 is FQGNSA. The ends lost 5 bases at V and 5 bases at J; junction bases unmatched: 11. The CDR3 covers 15 residues.

V is TRBV18 and J is TRBJ1-3; D might be TRBD1 (5 bases). Germline loops: CDR1 KGHSH, CDR2 LQKENI. The CDR3 covers 14 residues. Trimming cost V 2 bases and J 1 base, with 6 bases left between them. In DNA form, the CDR3 reads TGTGCCAGCTCACCAGGGGGATCTGGAAACACCATATATTTT. Translating it yields CASSPGGSGNTIYF.

This clone was observed a handful of times. This rearrangement joins TRBV7-8 to TRBJ1-3; no definite D call. The ends were cut back, 7 bases at V and 0 bases at J, with 16 bases in the middle. Germline CDR1 and CDR2: SGHVS and FQNEAQ. The CDR3 has 16 residues. The CDR3 loop reads CASTLSHPSSGNTIYF. The CDR3 nucleotides are TGTGCCAGCACCCTTTCCCACCCCAGCTCTGGAAACACCATATATTTT. The entire variable domain, with the rest obtained from reference TRBV7-8 and TRBJ1-3, is as follows: GAGVSQSPRYKVAKRGQDVALRCDPISGHVSLFWYQQALGQGPEFLTYFQNEAQLDKSGLPSDRFFAERPEGSVSTLKIQRTQQEDSAVYLCASTLSHPSSGNTIYFGEGSWLTVV.

In regard to this clone: A single base separates this from a much larger clone, so it may be a read error. The chain joins TRBV7-9 to TRBJ1-2; D is possibly TRBD1 (5 bases). Germline-derived CDR1 and CDR2 are SEHNR and FQNEAQ (reference sequence). Trimming took off 1 base at V and 5 bases at J, with 14 bases between the two ends. The CDR3 is 15 amino acids. The CDR3 region is CASSLVVQGQYGYTF. The CDR3, as DNA: TGTGCCAGCAGCTTAGTTGTCCAGGGCCAGTATGGCTACACCTTC.

This clone has only one observation. J is TRBJ2-5 and V is TRBV2; 8 bases line up with TRBD1. Germline trimming cut 5 bases from V and 5 bases from J; bases unmatched to any gene: 10. This CDR3 comprises 15 residues. Germline lookup yields CDR1 SNHLY and CDR2 FYNNEI. The CDR3, as DNA: TGTGCCAGCAGTTCAGGGGGCGCAGGGGGGGAGACCCAGTACTTC. Its translation: CASSSGGAGGETQYF.

The chain is built from TRBV19 and TRBJ1-3; 7 bases agree with TRBD1. CDR1 and CDR2 from the germline V gene are LNHDA and SQIVND (reference sequence). The junction had 8 bases not matched to a gene; V was cut back by 5 bases and J by 1 base. This CDR3 is built from 16 residues. CDR3 protein: CASSPRQGFSGNTIYF. Written as DNA, the CDR3 is TGTGCCAGTAGTCCCAGACAGGGTTTTTCTGGAAACACCATATATTTT.

This rearrangement joins TRBV6-5 to TRBJ2-6; D is undetermined. V lost 2 bases and J lost 0, with 8 bases in between. Per germline, CDR1 MNHEY and CDR2 SVGAGI. CDR3 length: 16 amino acids. The CDR3 DNA reads TGTGCCAGCAGTTACGGGTGGGGCTCTGGGGCCAACGTCCTGACTTTC. The encoded protein is CASSYGWGSGANVLTF.

Written as DNA, the CDR3 is TGCAGCGCTAATACAGGCTTCAATCAGCCCCAGCATTTT. Its protein product is CSANTGFNQPQHF. This chain links TRBV29-1 with TRBJ1-5; D is possibly TRBD1 (5 bases). V was trimmed by 7 bases and J by 3 bases, leaving 13 bases between them. CDR3 size: 13 residues. Germline V lookup: CDR1 SQVTM, CDR2 ANQGSEA.

This chain joins TRBV13 and TRBJ1-1; D is perhaps TRBD1 (6 bases). Germline lookup yields CDR1 PRHDT and CDR2 FYEKMQ (reference sequence). CDR3 length: 18 residues. V dropped 4 bases and J dropped 4 bases, with 25 bases sitting between them. CDR3 in DNA: TGTGCCAGCAGCTCCAGGAGGGGGGGGCATCGCGCGGGCACTGAAGCTTTCTTT. This codes for CASSSRRGGHRAGTEAFF. Full variable domain (remainder filled in from reference TRBV13 and TRBJ1-1): AAGVIQSPRHLIKEKRETATLKCYPIPRHDTVYWYQQGPGQDPQFLISFYEKMQSDKGSIPDRFSAQQFSDYHSELNMSSLELGDSALYFCASSSRRGGHRAGTEAFFGQGTRLTVV.

This chain links TRBV28 with TRBJ1-2, with no clear D. V was cut by 5 bases and J by 2 bases, with 12 bases left in between. The CDR3 loop spans 14 amino acids. Germline V gene data show CDR1 as MDHEN and CDR2 as SYDVKM. The CDR3 spells CASSPVGRNYGYTF. The DNA for the CDR3 is TGTGCCAGCAGTCCCGTTGGAAGGAACTATGGCTACACCTTC.

This rearrangement joins TRBV6-4 to TRBJ2-6; D unresolved. Germline CDR1 MRHNA, CDR2 SNTAGT. V was clipped by 4 bases and J by 0 bases, with 7 bases between them. The CDR3 totals 15 residues. CDR3 in amino acids: CASSGGRSGANVLTF. CDR3 nucleotide sequence: TGTGCCAGCAGTGGAGGCCGCTCTGGGGCCAACGTCCTGACTTTC.

The chain has TRBV9 and TRBJ2-5, with 11 bases that match TRBD2. Germline CDR1 is SGDLS and CDR2 is YYNGEE. CDR3 length equals 16 residues. J was trimmed by 2 bases and V by 4 bases; bases with no gene match: 7. CDR3: CASSIGASGGQETQYF. The CDR3 nucleotides read TGTGCCAGCAGCATCGGTGCTAGCGGGGGGCAAGAGACCCAGTACTTC.